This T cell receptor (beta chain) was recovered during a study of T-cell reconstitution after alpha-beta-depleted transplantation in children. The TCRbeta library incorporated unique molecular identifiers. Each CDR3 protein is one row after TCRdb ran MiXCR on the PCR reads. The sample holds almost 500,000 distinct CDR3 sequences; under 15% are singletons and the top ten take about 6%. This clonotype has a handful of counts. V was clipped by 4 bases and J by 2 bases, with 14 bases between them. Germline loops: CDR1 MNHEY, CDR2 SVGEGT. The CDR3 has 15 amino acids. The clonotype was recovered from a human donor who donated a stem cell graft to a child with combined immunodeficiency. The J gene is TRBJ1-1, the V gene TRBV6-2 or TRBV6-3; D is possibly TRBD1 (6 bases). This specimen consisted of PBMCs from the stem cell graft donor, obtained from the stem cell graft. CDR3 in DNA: TGTGCCAGCAGTTCTGACAGGCAGGACAACACTGAAGCTTTCTTT. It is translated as CASSSDRQDNTEAFF.